One and the same sample provided the 30 T cell receptor beta chains below, sequenced in a study of cytomegalovirus exposure and HLA in healthy donors. It was with 60 Vbeta and 13 Jbeta primers that the PCR ran. The repertoire was sequenced with immunoSEQ multiplex PCR; TCRdb's copy has only in-frame clones and lacks some. The table lists about 150,000 clones, around 77% of them singletons. The sample consisted of PBMCs. Receptors were obtained from a man younger than 40 in good health.

The gene calls are TRBV19 and TRBJ2-7; TRBD2 aligns across 10 bases. Germline V gene data show CDR1 as LNHDA and CDR2 as SQIVND (reference sequence). V dropped 4 bases and J dropped 2; count of bases not matched to a gene: 5. The CDR3 is made up of 15 amino acids. The CDR3 DNA reads as TGTGCCAGTAGTAGCGGGACTAGCGAGGCCTACGAGCAGTACTTC. Translated, it gives CASSSGTSEAYEQYF.

The J gene is TRBJ1-1, the V gene TRBV28; a possible D gene is TRBD1 (6 bases). V dropped 6 bases and J dropped 6 bases, with 14 bases sitting between them. Germline CDR1 MDHEN, CDR2 SYDVKM. The length of the CDR3 is 13 residues. The CDR3 DNA is TGTGCCAGCAGAAGCGCACAGGGCTCTGAAGCTTTCTTT. It yields the protein CASRSAQGSEAFF.

The genes are TRBV13 and TRBJ2-2; 8 bases line up with TRBD2. The V gene's germline CDR1 is PRHDT and CDR2 FYEKMQ (reference sequence). Trimming cost V 5 bases and J 7 bases; bases outside gene matches: 6. The CDR3 consists of 14 residues. The CDR3: CASSIGLAVGELFF. In nucleotides, the CDR3 is TGTGCCAGCAGCATCGGACTAGCTGTCGGGGAGCTGTTTTTT.

This clone has a handful of counts. V and J are TRBV30 and TRBJ1-3; the D is unclear. V was shortened by 8 bases and J by 4 bases, with 18 bases between the two germline ends. CDR1 is GTSNPN and CDR2 is SVGIG in the germline V gene (reference sequence). This CDR3 region has 14 residues. CDR3 loop: CATSRTGEGNTIYF. CDR3 DNA: TGTGCCACCAGTAGAACCGGGGAAGGAAACACCATATATTTT.

The chain recombines TRBV6-1 with TRBJ2-7; tentative D call: TRBD1 (6 bases). The CDR3 sequence is 13 residues long. Trimming shortened V by 5 bases and J by 3 bases, and 11 bases separated the two germline ends. The V gene's germline CDR1 is MNHNS and CDR2 SASEGT. CDR3 DNA sequence: TGTGCCAGCAGTTCCGGGACAAGCTACGAGCAGTACTTC. Translation: CASSSGTSYEQYF.

This chain links TRBV4-3 with TRBJ2-1; TRBD1 matches 7 bases. The V segment lost 1 base and the J segment 4 bases; nucleotides outside the gene matches: 7. The length of the CDR3 is 16 residues. Per the germline V gene, CDR1 is LGHNA and CDR2 is YSLEER. The CDR3, as DNA: TGCGCCAGCAGCCAAGGAGGGACAGTGCTGTACAATGAGCAGTTCTTC. As protein: CASSQGGTVLYNEQFF.

V is TRBV27 and J is TRBJ2-3; 11 nucleotides line up with TRBD2. The germline V gene has CDR1 MNHEY and CDR2 SMNVEV (reference sequence). This CDR3 is 15 amino acids long. V gave up 6 bases and J gave up 2 bases; unmatched junction bases: 4. The CDR3, as DNA: TGTGCCAGCAGAATAGCGGGAGGGGTCACAGATACGCAGTATTTT. Protein: CASRIAGGVTDTQYF.

The chain combines TRBV4-2 with TRBJ2-3; D unresolved. V was clipped by 0 bases and J by 1 base, with 11 bases between them. The CDR3 sequence is 16 residues long. Germline values: CDR1 LGHNA, CDR2 YNFKEQ. CDR3 DNA: TGTGCCAGCAGCCAAGATCTTTGGTCGGGCACAGATACGCAGTATTTT. Translation: CASSQDLWSGTDTQYF.

The chain joins TRBV14 to TRBJ2-4; D is unclear. V gave up 0 bases and J gave up 5 bases, with 5 bases separating them. The CDR3 runs 13 residues. The germline V gene has CDR1 SGHDN and CDR2 FVKESK. CDR3 sequence (DNA): TGTGCCAGCAGCCAAGATCTAGAAAACATTCAGTACTTC. Encoded protein: CASSQDLENIQYF.

J is TRBJ2-3 and V is TRBV28, with TRBD1 matching over 11 bases. Germline CDR1 reads MDHEN; CDR2 reads SYDVKM. The CDR3 is made up of 15 amino acids. J lost 4 bases, V lost 6 bases, and 6 bases had no gene match. In nucleotides, the CDR3 is TGTGCCAGCAGGACTCCGGGACAGGGGGCAGATACGCAGTATTTT. Translating it yields CASRTPGQGADTQYF.

This clone was observed a handful of times. V usage is TRBV10-2 and J usage is TRBJ1-2; 8 bases map to TRBD1. Germline trimming cut 2 bases from V and 4 bases from J; bases unmatched to any gene: 6. The CDR3 is 15 amino acids. Germline values: CDR1 WSHSY, CDR2 SAAADI. The CDR3 is CASSEKWDRFYGYTF. The CDR3, as DNA: TGCGCCAGCAGTGAGAAATGGGACAGGTTCTATGGCTACACCTTC.

The rearrangement links TRBV6-6 to TRBJ2-7; maybe TRBD1 (5 bases). Germline CDR1 MNHNY, CDR2 SVGAGI (reference sequence). V was cut by 8 bases and J by 6 bases, with 17 bases left in between. The length of the CDR3 is 13 residues. This CDR3 reads CASYRFQGSEQYF. Here the CDR3 DNA reads TGTGCCAGCTACCGATTCCAGGGATCCGAGCAGTACTTC.

The chain couples TRBV7-3 to TRBJ1-2, with TRBD1 identical over 8 bases. J was trimmed by 7 bases and V by 5 bases; bases with no gene match: 9. The CDR3 consists of 14 residues. Germline lookup yields CDR1 SGHTA and CDR2 FQGTGA. CDR3 protein: CASSPTGQGFGYTF. The CDR3 bases are TGTGCCAGCAGCCCGACCGGACAGGGATTTGGCTACACCTTC.

This clone was seen once. This chain joins TRBV5-6 and TRBJ2-5; possible D gene TRBD2, 6 bases. This CDR3 has 15 residues. V was clipped by 4 bases and J by 2 bases, with 15 bases between them. Germline values: CDR1 SGHDT, CDR2 YYEEEE. DNA of the CDR3: TGTGCCAGCAGCGCCGCGGGGACGGCGCAAGAGACCCAGTACTTC. Its translation is CASSAAGTAQETQYF.

This clone occurred a few times. The rearrangement joins TRBV19 to TRBJ1-1; the match to TRBD1 covers 7 bases. This CDR3 has 13 amino acids. Germline CDR1 and CDR2: LNHDA and SQIVND (reference sequence). With V trimmed by 7 bases and J by 0 bases, 2 bases remained unmatched. For the CDR3, the DNA is TGTGCCAGTATGACAGGGATGAACACTGAAGCTTTCTTT. Protein product: CASMTGMNTEAFF.

The table lists this clone with a few counts. The V call is TRBV28, the J call TRBJ1-2; a possible D gene is TRBD1 (5 bases). In germline, CDR1 is MDHEN, CDR2 SYDVKM. V lost 6 bases to trimming and J lost 3 bases, with 11 bases between them. CDR3 length: 13 amino acids. CDR3 sequence: CASSPTGYYGYTF. CDR3 DNA sequence: TGTGCCAGCAGCCCCACAGGATACTATGGCTACACCTTC.

The CDR3 region has the DNA TGCGCCAGCAGCCGACAGGTCGGACAGGGACAAGAGACCCAGTACTTC. This codes for CASSRQVGQGQETQYF. The chain combines TRBV4-3 with TRBJ2-5; 8 bases match TRBD1. The trim removed 4 bases at V and 2 bases at J, leaving 9 bases unmatched. Germline CDR1 is LGHNA and CDR2 is YSLEER. CDR3 length: 16 amino acids.

The gene calls are TRBV19 and TRBJ2-5; tentatively, D is TRBD2 (6 bases). Per germline, CDR1 LNHDA and CDR2 SQIVND (reference sequence). Trimming took off 3 bases at V and 4 bases at J, with 12 bases between the two ends. This CDR3 contains 14 residues. CDR3 protein: CASSMLEGGETQYF. CDR3 sequence (DNA): TGTGCCAGTAGTATGTTGGAGGGAGGAGAGACCCAGTACTTC.

The J gene is TRBJ2-7, the V gene TRBV28, with no clear D. The V end was cut by 5 bases, the J end by 4 bases, with 12 bases between. Looked up from germline, CDR1 is MDHEN and CDR2 is SYDVKM. This CDR3 comprises 13 residues. CDR3 coding DNA: TGTGCCAGCAGTCGGTACAGCACGTACGAGCAGTACTTC. Its translation: CASSRYSTYEQYF.

The genes are TRBV5-4 and TRBJ2-5; a possible D gene is TRBD1 (6 bases). The germline V gene has CDR1 SGHNT and CDR2 YYREEE (reference sequence). V lost 0 bases and J lost 5, with 14 bases in between. The CDR3 loop spans 15 amino acids. The CDR3 region has the DNA TGTGCCAGCAGCTTGGGGGCAGGGGAAAAGGAGACCCAGTACTTC. Its translation is CASSLGAGEKETQYF.

This clone showed up just once. The chain uses TRBV15 and TRBJ1-5, with 8 bases identical to TRBD1. Looked up from germline, CDR1 is LNHNV and CDR2 is YYDKDF (reference sequence). The V gene end was trimmed by 0 bases and the J gene end by 7 bases; junction bases not matched to a gene: 8. The CDR3 sequence is 16 residues long. This CDR3 is CATSRDPQGVRQPQHF. The CDR3 DNA follows: TGTGCCACCAGCAGAGATCCACAGGGGGTTCGGCAGCCCCAGCATTTT.

The chain uses TRBV19 and TRBJ1-2, with D hard to call. The germline gives CDR1 LNHDA, CDR2 SQIVND (reference sequence). The CDR3 sequence is 15 residues long. V was trimmed by 5 bases and J by 5 bases, leaving 18 bases between them. DNA of the CDR3: TGTGCCAGTAGTCCGGCGGGAGAGGCGGAGTATGGCTACACCTTC. Translation gives CASSPAGEAEYGYTF.

The rearrangement uses TRBV21-1 and TRBJ1-3. TRBV21-1 represents a pseudogene. The CDR3 is 12 residues long. CDR3 protein: CASSSPGNTIYF. DNA of the CDR3: TGTGCCAGCAGCTCTCCCGGAAACACCATATATTTT.

The V and J genes are TRBV29-1 and TRBJ1-1; D may be TRBD1 (6 bases). Germline assignment: CDR1 SQVTM and CDR2 ANQGSEA. V gave up 5 bases and J gave up 4 bases, with 11 bases separating them. This CDR3 is built from 12 residues. The CDR3 DNA follows: TGCAGCGTTTCAGGGGTGGGCACTGAAGCTTTCTTT. Its translation: CSVSGVGTEAFF.

The rearrangement joins TRBV7-2 to TRBJ2-7; 7 positions agree with TRBD2. The CDR3 totals 15 residues. In germline, CDR1 is SGHTA, CDR2 FQGNSA. V shed 3 bases and J 3 bases; nucleotides not matched to a gene: 8. Written as DNA, the CDR3 is TGTGCCAGCAGCTTGAGGACTAGGTTGGACTACGAGCAGTACTTC. Amino acid sequence: CASSLRTRLDYEQYF.

Worth noting for this clone: The junction does not match germline at one end; this may be a read error. Other DNA sequences in this sample translate to the same CDR3. The chain carries TRBV27 and TRBJ2-7; possible D gene TRBD2, 5 bases. CDR1 is MNHEY, CDR2 SMNVEV, per germline (reference sequence). The CDR3 totals 13 residues. Here the CDR3 DNA reads TGTGCCAGCAGCCTAGACTACTCCCTTGAGCAATACTTC. This encodes CASSLDYSLEQYF.

This clone has at least ten counts. This rearrangement joins TRBV6-1 to TRBJ1-4; D is ambiguous. The germline V gene has CDR1 MNHNS and CDR2 SASEGT. The CDR3 sequence is 15 residues long. The V gene lost 0 bases and the J gene lost 7 bases, with 12 bases spanning the gap. The CDR3 loop reads CASSEAAGEGEKLFF. The CDR3 nucleotides read TGTGCCAGCAGTGAAGCGGCCGGGGAGGGTGAAAAACTGTTTTTT.

This clone was seen more than once but under ten times. The chain's CDR3 is CASSHGTGGVISYEQYF. CDR3 bases: TGTGCCAGCAGCCATGGGACAGGGGGCGTAATCTCCTACGAGCAGTACTTC. J is TRBJ2-7 and V is TRBV11-2; the match to TRBD1 covers 12 bases. From germline, CDR1 is SGHAT and CDR2 FQNNGV. Unmatched junction bases numbered 8, after V lost 5 bases and J lost 0 bases. The CDR3 runs 17 residues.

This sequence joins TRBV27 and TRBJ1-5; D unclear. The CDR3 is 14 amino acids. Germline CDR1 and CDR2: MNHEY and SMNVEV (reference sequence). V lost 8 bases, J lost 9 bases, and 20 bases lay in between. The CDR3 region has the DNA TGTGCCAGCTCCCTCGGAGGGTCCGGCCCGCCCCAGCATTTT. Protein sequence: CASSLGGSGPPQHF.

CDR3 sequence reads: CASSMSGRADNEQFF. For the CDR3, the DNA is TGTGCCAGTAGTATGAGCGGGAGGGCCGATAATGAGCAGTTCTTC. The chain employs TRBV19 and TRBJ2-1; 10 nucleotides match TRBD2. The V gene end was trimmed by 3 bases and the J gene end by 7 bases; junction bases not matched to a gene: 6. CDR1 is LNHDA and CDR2 is SQIVND in the germline V gene (reference sequence). This CDR3 is built from 15 residues.